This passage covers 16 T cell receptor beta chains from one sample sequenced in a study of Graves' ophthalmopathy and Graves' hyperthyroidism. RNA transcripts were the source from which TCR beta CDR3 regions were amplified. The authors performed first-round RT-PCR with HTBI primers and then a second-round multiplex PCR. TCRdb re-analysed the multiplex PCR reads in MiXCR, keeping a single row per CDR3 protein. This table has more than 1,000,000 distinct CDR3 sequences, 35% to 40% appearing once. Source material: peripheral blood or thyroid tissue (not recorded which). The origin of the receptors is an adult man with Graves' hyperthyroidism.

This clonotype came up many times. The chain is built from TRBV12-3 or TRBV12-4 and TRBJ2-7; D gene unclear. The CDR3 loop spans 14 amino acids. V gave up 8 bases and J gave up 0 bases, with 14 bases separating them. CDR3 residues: CASQAIASSYEQYF. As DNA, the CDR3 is TGTGCCAGCCAAGCGATTGCGAGCTCCTACGAGCAGTACTTC.

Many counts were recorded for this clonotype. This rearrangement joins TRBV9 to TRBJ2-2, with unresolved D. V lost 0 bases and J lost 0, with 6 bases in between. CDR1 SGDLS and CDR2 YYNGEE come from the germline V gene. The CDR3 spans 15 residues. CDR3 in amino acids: CASSVGAANTGELFF. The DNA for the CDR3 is TGTGCCAGCAGCGTAGGGGCAGCGAACACCGGGGAGCTGTTTTTT.

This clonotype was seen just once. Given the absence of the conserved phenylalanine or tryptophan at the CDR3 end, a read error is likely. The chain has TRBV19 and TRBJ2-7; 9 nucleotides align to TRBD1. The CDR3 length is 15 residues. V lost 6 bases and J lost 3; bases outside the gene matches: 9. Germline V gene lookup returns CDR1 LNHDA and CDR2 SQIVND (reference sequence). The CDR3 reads CASSPRDRDNYEQYL. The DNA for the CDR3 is TGTGCCAGTAGCCCCCGGGACAGGGACAACTACGAGCAGTACCTC.

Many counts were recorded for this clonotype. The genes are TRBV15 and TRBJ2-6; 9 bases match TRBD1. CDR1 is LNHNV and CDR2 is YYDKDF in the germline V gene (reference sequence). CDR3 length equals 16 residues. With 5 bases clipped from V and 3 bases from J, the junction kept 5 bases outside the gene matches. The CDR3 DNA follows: TGTGCCACCAGCGTACAGGGGGCTGGTGGGGCCAACGTCCTGACTTTC. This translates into CATSVQGAGGANVLTF.

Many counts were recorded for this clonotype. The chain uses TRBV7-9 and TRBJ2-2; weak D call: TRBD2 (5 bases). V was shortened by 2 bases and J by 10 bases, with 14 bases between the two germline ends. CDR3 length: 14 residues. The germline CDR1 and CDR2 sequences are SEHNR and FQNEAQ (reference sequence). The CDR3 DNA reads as TGTGCCAGCAGCTTACCACTAGTACCGGAGGAGCTGTTTTTT. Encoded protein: CASSLPLVPEELFF.

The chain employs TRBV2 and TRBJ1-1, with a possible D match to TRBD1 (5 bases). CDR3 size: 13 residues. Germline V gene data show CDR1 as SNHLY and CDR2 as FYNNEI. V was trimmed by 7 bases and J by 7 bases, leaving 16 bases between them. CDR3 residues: CASNRGAAGEAFF. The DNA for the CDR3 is TGTGCCAGCAACCGCGGGGCGGCCGGTGAAGCTTTCTTT.

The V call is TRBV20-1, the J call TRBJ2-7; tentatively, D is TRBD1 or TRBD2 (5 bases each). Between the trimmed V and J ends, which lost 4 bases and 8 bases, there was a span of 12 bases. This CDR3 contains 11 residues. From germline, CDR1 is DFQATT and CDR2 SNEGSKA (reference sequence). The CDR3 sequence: CSAKTRGQQYF. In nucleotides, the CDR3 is TGCAGTGCTAAGACCCGGGGACAGCAGTACTTC.

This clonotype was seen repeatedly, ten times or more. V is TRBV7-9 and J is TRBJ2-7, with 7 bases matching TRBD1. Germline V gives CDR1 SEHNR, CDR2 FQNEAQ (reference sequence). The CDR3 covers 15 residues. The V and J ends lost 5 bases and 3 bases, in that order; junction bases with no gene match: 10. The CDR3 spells CASSPQLTGIYEQYF. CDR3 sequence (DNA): TGTGCCAGCAGCCCCCAGCTGACAGGGATCTACGAGCAGTACTTC.

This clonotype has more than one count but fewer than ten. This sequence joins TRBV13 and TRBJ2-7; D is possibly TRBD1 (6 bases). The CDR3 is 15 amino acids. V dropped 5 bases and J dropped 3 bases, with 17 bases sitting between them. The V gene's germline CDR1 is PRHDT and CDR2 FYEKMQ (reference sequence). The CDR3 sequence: CASSHGDTPNYEQYF. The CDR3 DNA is TGTGCCAGCAGCCATGGGGACACCCCAAACTACGAGCAGTACTTC.

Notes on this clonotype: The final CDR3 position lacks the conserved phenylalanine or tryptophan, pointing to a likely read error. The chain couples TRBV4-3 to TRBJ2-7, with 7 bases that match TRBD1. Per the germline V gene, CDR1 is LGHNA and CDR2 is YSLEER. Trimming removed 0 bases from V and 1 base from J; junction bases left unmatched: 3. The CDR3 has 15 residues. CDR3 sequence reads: CASSQEPGGSYEQYS. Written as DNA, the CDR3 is TGCGCCAGCAGCCAAGAACCAGGGGGTTCCTACGAGCAGTACTCC.

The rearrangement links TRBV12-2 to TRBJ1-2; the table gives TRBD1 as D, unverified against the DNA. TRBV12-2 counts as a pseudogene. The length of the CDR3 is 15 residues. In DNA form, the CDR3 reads TGTGCCAGCAGACCCCGTTATACAGGGGGTGCGGGCTACACCTTC. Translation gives CASRPRYTGGAGYTF.

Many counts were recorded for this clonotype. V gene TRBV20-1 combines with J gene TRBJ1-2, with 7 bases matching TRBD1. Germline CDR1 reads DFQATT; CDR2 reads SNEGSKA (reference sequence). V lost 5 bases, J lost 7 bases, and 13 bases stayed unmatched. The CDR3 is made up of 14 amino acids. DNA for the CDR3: TGCAGTGCTCCTTCGGTCAGGGGGTTGGGTGGCTACACCTTC. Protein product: CSAPSVRGLGGYTF.

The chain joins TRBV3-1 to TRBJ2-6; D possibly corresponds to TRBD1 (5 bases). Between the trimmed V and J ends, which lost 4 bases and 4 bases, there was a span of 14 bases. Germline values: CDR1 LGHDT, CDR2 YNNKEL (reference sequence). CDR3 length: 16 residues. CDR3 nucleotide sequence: TGTGCCAGCAGCCCGGACATCTTGGGAGGGGCCAACGTCCTGACTTTC. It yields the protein CASSPDILGGANVLTF. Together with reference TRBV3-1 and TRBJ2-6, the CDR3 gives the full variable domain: DTAVSQTPKYLVTQMGNDKSIKCEQNLGHDTMYWYKQDSKKFLKIMFSYNNKELIINETVPNRFSPKSPDKAHLNLHINSLELGDSAVYFCASSPDILGGANVLTFGAGSRLTVL.

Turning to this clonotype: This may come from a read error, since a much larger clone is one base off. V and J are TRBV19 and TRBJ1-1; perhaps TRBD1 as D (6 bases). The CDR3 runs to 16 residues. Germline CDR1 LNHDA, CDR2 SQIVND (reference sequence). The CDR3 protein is CASGIGGGPIYTEAFF. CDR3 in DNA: TGTGCCAGTGGTATAGGAGGGGGACCTATCTACACTGAAGCTTTCTTT.

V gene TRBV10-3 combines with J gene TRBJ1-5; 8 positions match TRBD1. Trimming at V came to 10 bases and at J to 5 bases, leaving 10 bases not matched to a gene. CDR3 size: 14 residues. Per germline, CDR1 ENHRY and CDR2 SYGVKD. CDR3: CATSPGQAHQPQHF. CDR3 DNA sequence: TGTGCCACCAGCCCGGGACAGGCTCATCAGCCCCAGCATTTT.

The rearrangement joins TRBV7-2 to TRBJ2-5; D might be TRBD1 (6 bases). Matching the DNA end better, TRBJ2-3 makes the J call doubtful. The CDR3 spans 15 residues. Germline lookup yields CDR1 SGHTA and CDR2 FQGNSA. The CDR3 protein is CASSLEVQGLGTQYF. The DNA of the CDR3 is TGTGCCAGCAGCTTAGAGGTCCAGGGGTTGGGTACGCAGTATTTT.